This T cell receptor beta chain was recorded in a study of blood T cell repertoires in COVID-19. The V segment lost 0 bases and the J segment 2 bases; nucleotides outside the gene matches: 3. The CDR3 loop spans 16 amino acids. Germline V lookup: CDR1 SGHRS, CDR2 YFSETQ. Methods used by the authors: Reference gene primer amplification in the assay estimated nucleated cell counts. Data came from immunoSEQ multiplex PCR; TCRdb stores just in-frame clones and leaves some out. V and J calls and clone size come straight from that table; D and trimming were deduced from the DNA. The data show some 140,000 clones, 65% to 85% seen once.

V usage is TRBV5-1 and J usage is TRBJ2-3, with TRBD2 matching over 10 bases. This receptor was taken from a woman over 75 with acute or convalescent COVID-19. The sequenced sample consisted of peripheral blood. CDR3 nucleotide sequence: TGCGCCAGCAGCTTGGCTAGCGGGGGTACCACAGATACGCAGTATTTT. It translates to CASSLASGGTTDTQYF.